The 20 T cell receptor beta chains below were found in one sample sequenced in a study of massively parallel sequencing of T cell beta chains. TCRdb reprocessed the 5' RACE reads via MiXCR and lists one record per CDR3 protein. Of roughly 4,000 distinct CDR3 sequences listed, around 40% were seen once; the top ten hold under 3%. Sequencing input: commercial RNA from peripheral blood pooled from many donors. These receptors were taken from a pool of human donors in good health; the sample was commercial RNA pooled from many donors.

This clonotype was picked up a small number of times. This CDR3 is CSAPLVFNEQFF. The CDR3, as DNA: TGCAGTGCCCCCCTAGTGTTCAATGAGCAGTTCTTC. This chain uses TRBV20-1 with TRBJ2-1; D is undetermined. Trimming shortened V by 6 bases and J by 6 bases, and 12 bases separated the two germline ends. CDR1 is DFQATT, CDR2 SNEGSKA, per germline (reference sequence). The CDR3 has 12 residues.

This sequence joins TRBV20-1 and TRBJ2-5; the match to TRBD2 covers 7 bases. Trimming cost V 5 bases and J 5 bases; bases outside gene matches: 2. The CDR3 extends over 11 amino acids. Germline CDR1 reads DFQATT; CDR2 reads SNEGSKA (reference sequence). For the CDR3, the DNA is TGCAGTGCTGGGGGGGGGGAGACCCAGTACTTC. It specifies CSAGGGETQYF.

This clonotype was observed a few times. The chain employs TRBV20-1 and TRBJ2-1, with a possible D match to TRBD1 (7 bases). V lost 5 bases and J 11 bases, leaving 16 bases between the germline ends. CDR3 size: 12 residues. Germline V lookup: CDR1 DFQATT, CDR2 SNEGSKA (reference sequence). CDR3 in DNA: TGCAGTGCTGTAAAGACAGGGAGGCAGCAGTTCTTC. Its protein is CSAVKTGRQQFF.

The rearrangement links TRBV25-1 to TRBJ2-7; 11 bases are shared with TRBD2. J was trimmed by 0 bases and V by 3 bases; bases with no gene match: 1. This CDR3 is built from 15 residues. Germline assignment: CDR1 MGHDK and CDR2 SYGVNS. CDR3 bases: TGTGCCAGCAGTGATAGCGGGGGGGCCTCCTACGAGCAGTACTTC. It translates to CASSDSGGASYEQYF.

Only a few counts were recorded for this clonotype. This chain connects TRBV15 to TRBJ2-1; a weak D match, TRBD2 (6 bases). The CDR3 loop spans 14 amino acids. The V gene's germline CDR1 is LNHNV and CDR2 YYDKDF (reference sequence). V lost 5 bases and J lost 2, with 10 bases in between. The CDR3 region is CATSWGGAYNEQFF. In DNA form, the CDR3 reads TGTGCCACCAGCTGGGGAGGAGCCTACAATGAGCAGTTCTTC.

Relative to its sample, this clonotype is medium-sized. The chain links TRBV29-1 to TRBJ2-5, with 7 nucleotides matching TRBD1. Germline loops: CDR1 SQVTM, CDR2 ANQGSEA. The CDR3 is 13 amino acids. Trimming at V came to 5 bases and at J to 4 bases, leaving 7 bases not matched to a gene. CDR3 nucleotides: TGCAGCGTTAGGACAGGAGGTGTAGAGACCCAGTACTTC. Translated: CSVRTGGVETQYF.

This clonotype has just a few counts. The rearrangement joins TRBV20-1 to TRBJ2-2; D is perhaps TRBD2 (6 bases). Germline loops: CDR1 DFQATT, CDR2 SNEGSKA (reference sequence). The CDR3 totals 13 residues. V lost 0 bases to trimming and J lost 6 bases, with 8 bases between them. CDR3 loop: CSARDSGAGELFF. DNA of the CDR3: TGCAGTGCTAGAGATTCGGGAGCCGGGGAGCTGTTTTTT.

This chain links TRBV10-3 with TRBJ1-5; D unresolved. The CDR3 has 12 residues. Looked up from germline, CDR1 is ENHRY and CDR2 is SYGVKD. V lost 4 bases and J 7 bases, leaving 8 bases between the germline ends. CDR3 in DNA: TGTGCCATCAGTGGCTCAAGACAGCCCCAGCATTTT. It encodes CAISGSRQPQHF.

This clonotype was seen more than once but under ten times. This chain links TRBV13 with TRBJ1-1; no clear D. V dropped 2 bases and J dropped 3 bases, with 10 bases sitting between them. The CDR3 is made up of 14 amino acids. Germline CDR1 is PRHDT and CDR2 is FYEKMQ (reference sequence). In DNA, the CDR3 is TGTGCCAGCAGCTTAACCCCTAAGGACACTGAAGCTTTCTTT. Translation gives CASSLTPKDTEAFF.

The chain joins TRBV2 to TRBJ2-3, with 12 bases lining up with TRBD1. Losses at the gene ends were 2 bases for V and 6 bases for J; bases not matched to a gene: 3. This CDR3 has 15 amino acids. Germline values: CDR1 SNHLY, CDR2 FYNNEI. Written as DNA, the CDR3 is TGTGCCAGCAGTGAACGGGACAGGGGGCGGGATACGCAGTATTTT. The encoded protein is CASSERDRGRDTQYF.

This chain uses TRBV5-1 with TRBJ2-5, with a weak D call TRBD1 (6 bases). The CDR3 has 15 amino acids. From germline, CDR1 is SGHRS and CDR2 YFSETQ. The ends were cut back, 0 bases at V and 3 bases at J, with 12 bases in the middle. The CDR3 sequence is CASSLEGTGKETQYF. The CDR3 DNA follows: TGCGCCAGCAGCTTGGAGGGAACAGGGAAAGAGACCCAGTACTTC.

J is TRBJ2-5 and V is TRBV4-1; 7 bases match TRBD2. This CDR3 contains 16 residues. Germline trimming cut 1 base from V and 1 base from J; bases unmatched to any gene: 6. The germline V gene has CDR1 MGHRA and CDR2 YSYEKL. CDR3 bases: TGCGCCAGCAGCCAAGTTGTGGTAGCGGGCCAAGAGACCCAGTACTTC. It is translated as CASSQVVVAGQETQYF.

For the CDR3, the DNA is TGCAGTGCTAGAGATCCTAGCGGGAGGCGCACAGATACGCAGTATTTT. It translates to CSARDPSGRRTDTQYF. This rearrangement joins TRBV20-1 to TRBJ2-3, with 11 nucleotides matching TRBD2. The CDR3 is 16 amino acids. Germline CDR1 is DFQATT and CDR2 is SNEGSKA (reference sequence). The J segment lost 1 base and the V segment lost 0 bases, leaving 3 bases of the junction unmatched.

The CDR3 nucleotides are TGTGCCAGCAGCCCTTGGACAGGGGGCTACGAGCAGTACTTC. Translating gives CASSPWTGGYEQYF. The chain joins TRBV4-2 to TRBJ2-7, with 10 bases lining up with TRBD1. CDR1 LGHNA and CDR2 YNFKEQ come from the germline V gene. The CDR3 has 14 residues. J lost 3 bases, V lost 4 bases, and 3 bases had no gene match.

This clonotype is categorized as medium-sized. The CDR3 coding sequence is TGCAGTGCTAGAGAAGGGGGAAGAACTGAAGCTTTCTTT. Its protein is CSAREGGRTEAFF. The chain has TRBV20-1 and TRBJ1-1; tentative D call: TRBD1 (6 bases). Trimming took off 0 bases at V and 5 bases at J, with 10 bases between the two ends. Germline lookup yields CDR1 DFQATT and CDR2 SNEGSKA (reference sequence). This CDR3 contains 13 residues.

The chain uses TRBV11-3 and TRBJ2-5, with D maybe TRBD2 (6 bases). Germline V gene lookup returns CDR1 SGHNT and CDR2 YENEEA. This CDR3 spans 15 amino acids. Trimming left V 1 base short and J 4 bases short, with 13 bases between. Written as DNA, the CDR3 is TGTGCCAGCAGCTTAGTTGGGGCGGGGACAGAGACCCAGTACTTC. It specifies CASSLVGAGTETQYF.

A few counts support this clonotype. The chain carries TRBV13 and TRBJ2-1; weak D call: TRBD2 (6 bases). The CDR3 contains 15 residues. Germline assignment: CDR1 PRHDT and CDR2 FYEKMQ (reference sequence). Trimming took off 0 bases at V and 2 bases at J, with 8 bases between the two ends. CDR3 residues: CASSLGGGAYNEQFF. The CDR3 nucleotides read TGTGCCAGCAGCTTAGGCGGGGGTGCCTACAATGAGCAGTTCTTC.

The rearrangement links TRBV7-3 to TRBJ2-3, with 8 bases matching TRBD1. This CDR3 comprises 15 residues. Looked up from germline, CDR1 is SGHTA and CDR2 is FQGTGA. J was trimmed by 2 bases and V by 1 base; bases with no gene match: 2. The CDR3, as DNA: TGTGCCAGCAGCTTAAGACAGGGGAACACAGATACGCAGTATTTT. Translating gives CASSLRQGNTDTQYF.

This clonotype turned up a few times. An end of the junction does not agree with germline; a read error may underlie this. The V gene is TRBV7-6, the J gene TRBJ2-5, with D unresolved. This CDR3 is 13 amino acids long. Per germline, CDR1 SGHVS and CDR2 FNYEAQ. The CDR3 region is CASSLSAQETQYF. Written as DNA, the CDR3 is TGTGCTAGCAGCTTATCAGCCCAAGAGACCCAGTACTTC.

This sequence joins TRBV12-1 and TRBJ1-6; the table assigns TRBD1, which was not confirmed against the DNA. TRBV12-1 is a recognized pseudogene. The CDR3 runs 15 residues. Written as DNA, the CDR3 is TGTGCCAGCAGCTCTACGCCAGGGGTTGCTTCACCCCTCCACTTT. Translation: CASSSTPGVASPLHF.